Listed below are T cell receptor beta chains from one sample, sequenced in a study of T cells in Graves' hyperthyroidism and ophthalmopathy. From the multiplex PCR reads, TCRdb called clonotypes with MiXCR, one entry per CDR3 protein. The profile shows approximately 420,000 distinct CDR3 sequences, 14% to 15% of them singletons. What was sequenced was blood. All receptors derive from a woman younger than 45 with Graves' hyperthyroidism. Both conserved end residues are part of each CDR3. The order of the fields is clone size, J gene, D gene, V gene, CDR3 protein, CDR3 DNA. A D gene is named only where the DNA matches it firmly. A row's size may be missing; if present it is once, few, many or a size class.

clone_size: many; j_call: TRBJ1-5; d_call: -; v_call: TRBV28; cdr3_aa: CASSSDFPHQPQHF; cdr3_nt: TGTGCCAGCAGCTCCGACTTCCCTCATCAGCCCCAGCATTTT
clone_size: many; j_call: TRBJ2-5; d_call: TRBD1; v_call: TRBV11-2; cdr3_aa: CASSLGQIQRETQYF; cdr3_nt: TGTGCCAGCAGCTTGGGACAGATCCAAAGAGAGACCCAGTACTTC
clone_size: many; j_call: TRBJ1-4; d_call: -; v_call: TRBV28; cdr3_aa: CASSSHEGGDEKLFF; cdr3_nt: TGTGCCAGCAGTTCCCACGAGGGAGGAGATGAAAAACTGTTTTTT
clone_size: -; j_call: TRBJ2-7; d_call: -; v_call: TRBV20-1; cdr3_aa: CSTRDTTQRRYEQYF; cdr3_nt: TGCAGTACTAGAGATACGACTCAACGACGCTACGAGCAGTACTTC
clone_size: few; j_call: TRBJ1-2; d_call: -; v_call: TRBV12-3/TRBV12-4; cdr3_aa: CASSHDRRGGYTF; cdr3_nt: TGTGCCAGCAGTCACGACAGGCGGGGAGGCTACACCTTC
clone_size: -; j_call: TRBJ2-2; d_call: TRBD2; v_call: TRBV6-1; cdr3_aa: CASNILAGTGELFF; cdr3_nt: TGTGCCAGCAATATACTAGCGGGCACCGGGGAGCTGTTTTTT
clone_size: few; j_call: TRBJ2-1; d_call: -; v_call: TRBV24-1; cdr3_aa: CATSNPGRMEQFF; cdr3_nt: TGTGCCACCAGCAACCCCGGACGGATGGAGCAGTTCTTC
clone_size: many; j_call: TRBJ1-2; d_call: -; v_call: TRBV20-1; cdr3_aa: CSALSVGTGGYGYTF; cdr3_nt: TGCAGTGCCCTTTCCGTGGGGACGGGGGGCTATGGCTACACCTTC
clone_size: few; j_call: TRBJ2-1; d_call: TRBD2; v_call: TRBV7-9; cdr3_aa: CASSSPGLAHEQFF; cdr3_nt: TGTGCCAGCAGCTCGCCCGGACTAGCCCATGAGCAGTTCTTC
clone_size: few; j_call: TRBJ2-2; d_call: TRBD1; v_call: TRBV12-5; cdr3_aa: CASGLAETGAGELFF; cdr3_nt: TGTGCTAGTGGTTTGGCCGAAACAGGGGCGGGGGAGCTGTTTTTT
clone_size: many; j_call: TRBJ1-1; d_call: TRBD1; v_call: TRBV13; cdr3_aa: CASSFGQTGEYNEAFF; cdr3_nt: TGTGCCAGCAGCTTCGGCCAGACAGGGGAGTATAATGAAGCTTTCTTT
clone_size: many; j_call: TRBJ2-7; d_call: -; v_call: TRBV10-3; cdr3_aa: CAISELTSPERMAEQYF; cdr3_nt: TGTGCCATCAGTGAACTGACTAGTCCGGAGAGAATGGCCGAGCAGTACTTC
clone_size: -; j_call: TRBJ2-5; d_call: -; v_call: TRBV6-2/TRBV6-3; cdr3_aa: CASSRSGYQETQYF; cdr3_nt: TGTGCCAGCAGTCGCTCGGGGTACCAAGAGACCCAGTACTTC
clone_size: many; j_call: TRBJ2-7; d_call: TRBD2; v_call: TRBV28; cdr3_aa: CASSPRGGRAPEQYF; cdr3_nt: TGTGCCAGCAGTCCTCGGGGGGGGAGGGCCCCCGAGCAGTACTTC
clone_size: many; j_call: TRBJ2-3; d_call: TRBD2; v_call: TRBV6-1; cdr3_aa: CASRAPPGLAGVNTDTQYF; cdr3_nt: TGTGCCAGCAGGGCCCCCCCGGGACTAGCGGGAGTCAACACAGATACGCAGTATTTT
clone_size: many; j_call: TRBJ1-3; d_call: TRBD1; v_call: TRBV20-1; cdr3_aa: CSARTGRSGNTIYF; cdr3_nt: TGCAGTGCGAGGACAGGGAGGTCTGGAAACACCATATATTTT
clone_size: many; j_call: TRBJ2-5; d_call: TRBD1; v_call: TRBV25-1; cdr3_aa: CASSARTGERETQYF; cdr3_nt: TGTGCCAGCAGTGCGCGGACAGGGGAGAGGGAGACCCAGTACTTC
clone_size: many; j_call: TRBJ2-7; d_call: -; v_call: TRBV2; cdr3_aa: CASSEARFYEQYF; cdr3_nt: TGTGCCAGCAGTGAAGCGCGTTTTTACGAGCAGTACTTC
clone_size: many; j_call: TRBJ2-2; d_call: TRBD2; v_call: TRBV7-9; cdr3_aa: CASSLPTTTELAGVNTGELFF; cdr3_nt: TGTGCCAGCAGCTTACCCACTACAACAGAACTAGCGGGGGTAAACACCGGGGAGCTGTTTTTT
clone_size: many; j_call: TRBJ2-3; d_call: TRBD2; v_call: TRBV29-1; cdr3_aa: CSVEVAGDTQYF; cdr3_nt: TGCAGCGTTGAAGTAGCGGGAGATACGCAGTATTTT
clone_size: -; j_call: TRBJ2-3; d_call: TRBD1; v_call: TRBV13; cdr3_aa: CASSSRQGASWGDTQYF; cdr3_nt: TGTGCCAGCAGCTCTCGGCAGGGGGCCTCTTGGGGAGATACGCAGTATTTT
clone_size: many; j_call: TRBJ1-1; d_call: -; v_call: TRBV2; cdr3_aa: CASTPNGVGTEAFF; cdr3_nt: TGTGCCAGCACCCCAAACGGGGTTGGCACTGAAGCTTTCTTT
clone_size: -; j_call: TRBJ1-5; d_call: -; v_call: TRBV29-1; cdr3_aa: CSVSDGSNQPQHF; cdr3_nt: TGCAGCGTCTCTGACGGTAGCAATCAGCCCCAGCATTTT
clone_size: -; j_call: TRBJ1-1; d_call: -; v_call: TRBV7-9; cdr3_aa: CASSLRGARTGFENTEAFF; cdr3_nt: TGTGCCAGCAGCTTAAGGGGGGCCCGAACAGGGTTCGAGAACACTGAAGCTTTCTTT
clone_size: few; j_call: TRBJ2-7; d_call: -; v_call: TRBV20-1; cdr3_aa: CSARGLERYEQYF; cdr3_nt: TGCAGTGCTAGGGGACTCGAACGGTACGAGCAGTACTTC
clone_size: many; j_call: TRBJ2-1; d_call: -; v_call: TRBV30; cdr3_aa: CAWSKKETALGEQFF; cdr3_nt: TGTGCCTGGAGTAAAAAAGAGACAGCCCTGGGTGAGCAGTTCTTC